This T cell receptor (beta chain) comes out of a study of sequential checkpoint blockade in melanoma (dated by TCRdb to 2018 to 2020). Looking at the study overall: Using 1:1 randomization, the trial assigned patients either to first-line nivolumab followed by ipilimumab (arm A) or to ipilimumab followed by nivolumab (arm B). Matched tumor biopsies were taken from about two dozen patients before treatment and at week 13, after single-agent nivolumab (arm A) or ipilimumab (arm B). TCRbeta immunosequencing was performed on DNA from 91 pretreatment melanoma tumor samples. Roughly 80% of the matched tumor biopsy pairs taken before and after treatment were from the same lesion. Both trial sequences were followed by maintenance nivolumab. Results the study describes overall, beyond this receptor: Larger, independent patient cohorts are needed to validate the response-prediction model that combines TCR metrics and mutation burden. Small sample sizes and reduced statistical power limited the within-arm analyses of tumor T-cell fraction. Patients whose tumor T-cell fraction and clonality increased by week 13 were about 30 times more likely to achieve clinical benefit. PD-L1 staining and CD8+ T-cell counts correlated with tumor T-cell fraction and clonality, whereas mutational load did not. Among patients in the nivolumab-first arm (arm A), tumor TIL clonality before treatment was associated with response (P = .04).

The sample's treatment or condition, from its label and the paper: randomized to nivolumab then ipilimumab (arm A) or the reverse (arm B). None of the trial patients had been given prior DNA-damaging chemotherapy. CheckMate 064, a randomized, open-label phase II trial of sequential checkpoint blockade, was the source of the samples, all of which came from patients with melanoma. Genomic DNA from formalin-fixed paraffin-embedded (FFPE) tissue samples served as the input for tumor TCR sequencing. The immunoSEQ Assay was used to immunosequence TCRbeta CDR3 regions from genomic DNA. Before high-throughput sequencing, the genomic DNA was amplified using bias-controlled multiplex PCR. The published analysis was carried out like this. To quantify the absolute abundance of each unique TCRbeta CDR3 region, the sequences were collapsed and filtered. Clonality, defined as 1 minus Pielou's evenness, was calculated using only productive rearrangements. Tumor T-cell fraction was calculated by normalizing TCRbeta template counts to the amount of usable DNA, which was estimated from several housekeeping genes. Clones with significantly greater frequencies in on-treatment versus baseline samples were identified using a previously published method. The clones in this table, taken by TCRdb from immuneACCESS, are in-frame only. Not every clone is retained; where verified, under half of the shortfall comes from an unresolved V gene, and the cause of the rest is unknown. V, J and clone size were drawn from that table, and D and trimming were deduced from the DNA. This sample comprises around 10,000 clones, around 30% of them detected only once. The leading ten clones occupy approximately 24% of the sample.

This clone turned up a few times. Its antigen is unknown. No much larger clonotype is one base removed from it; base qualities were not supplied. Taken from cysteine to phenylalanine, the CDR3 has 15 residues. Only the CDR3 region is kept as DNA, spanning 45 bases read in frame from base 1. V trim: 1 base; J trim: 3 bases; unmatched bases: 5. Reading the germline V gene gives CDR1 SGHNT and CDR2 YENEEA. The receptor's source is a human donor with melanoma. The sequence is built from TRBV11-3 and TRBJ2-7; 8 nucleotides in the junction match TRBD2. This sample comprised tumor tissue (inferred from file names), obtained from a patient given nivolumab and ipilimumab in sequence. CDR3 reads: CASSLGAGANYEQYF. The bases are TGTGCCAGCAGCTTAGGAGCGGGGGCCAACTACGAGCAGTACTTC.